The 32 T cell receptor beta chains below were found in one sample sequenced in a study of T cell changes during pregnancy in multiple sclerosis. Measured with immunoSEQ multiplex PCR; TCRdb has only the in-frame clones, and not every one. The repertoire has under 30,000 clones, 89% of them found once; the top ten carry approximately 6.8%. Specimen: CD8+ T cells from peripheral blood mononuclear cells, collected after pregnancy. The source of these receptors is a female donor with multiple sclerosis, enrolled in a pregnancy study.

The J gene is TRBJ2-1, the V gene TRBV28; D is possibly TRBD2 (6 bases). Germline V gene lookup returns CDR1 MDHEN and CDR2 SYDVKM. This CDR3 region has 15 residues. Trimming removed 3 bases at V and 10 bases at J, with 19 bases between. The chain's CDR3 is CASSFVAGQGGEQFF. The CDR3 DNA sequence: TGTGCCAGCAGTTTCGTCGCGGGGCAGGGTGGGGAGCAGTTCTTC.

The chain carries TRBV7-2 and TRBJ1-5; 9 bases line up with TRBD1. Trimming cost V 6 bases and J 6 bases; bases outside gene matches: 6. CDR1 SGHTA and CDR2 FQGNSA come from the germline V gene. The CDR3 spans 14 residues. The CDR3 loop is CASRSHRGPQPQHF. The CDR3 DNA reads TGTGCCAGCAGATCCCACAGGGGGCCTCAGCCCCAGCATTTT.

The chain links TRBV6-4 to TRBJ2-1; TRBD1 matches at 7 bases. Trimming cost V 0 bases and J 3 bases; bases outside gene matches: 8. CDR3 length equals 17 residues. Germline CDR1 MRHNA, CDR2 SNTAGT. The CDR3 spells CASSDSSSSGGYNEQFF. For the CDR3, the DNA is TGTGCCAGCAGTGACTCATCAAGCTCAGGGGGCTACAATGAGCAGTTCTTC.

The CDR3 loop is CAWSQDDGEQFF. CDR3 nucleotide sequence: TGTGCCTGGAGTCAGGATGACGGTGAGCAGTTCTTC. The chain couples TRBV30 to TRBJ2-1; D is uncertain. This CDR3 has 12 residues. In germline, CDR1 is GTSNPN, CDR2 SVGIG (reference sequence). The V and J ends lost 2 bases and 9 bases respectively, with 11 bases between them. Full variable domain (missing parts from reference TRBV30 and TRBJ2-1): SQTIHQWPATLVQPVGSPLSLECTVEGTSNPNLYWYRQAAGRGLQLLFYSVGIGQISSEVPQNLSASRPQDRQFILSSKKLLLSDSGFYLCAWSQDDGEQFFGPGTRLTVL.

A single count supports this clone. The J gene is TRBJ2-1, the V gene TRBV7-2; 8 nucleotides line up with TRBD2. The CDR3 contains 13 residues. V trimming: 4 bases; J trimming: 14 bases; junction bases outside the gene matches: 10. Germline assignment: CDR1 SGHTA and CDR2 FQGNSA. The CDR3 nucleotides are TGTGCCAGCAGCTCCGGGACTAGTATTTTTAAGTTCTTC. It codes for CASSSGTSIFKFF.

The gene calls are TRBV7-2 and TRBJ1-2; D remains ambiguous. Per germline, CDR1 SGHTA and CDR2 FQGNSA. The CDR3 sequence is 16 residues long. V was pared by 2 bases and J by 6 bases, with 19 bases between. The CDR3 DNA sequence: TGTGCCAGCAGCTTATGGTCTGGGAATGGACTTGATGGCTACACCTTC. Amino acid sequence: CASSLWSGNGLDGYTF.

The chain couples TRBV11-1 to TRBJ2-7; 8 nucleotides agree with TRBD1. The junction had 4 bases not matched to a gene; V was cut back by 4 bases and J by 5 bases. The CDR3 covers 13 residues. CDR1 and CDR2 from the germline V gene are SGHAT and FQDESV (reference sequence). In DNA, the CDR3 is TGTGCCAGCAGCTGGGCAGGGGGCGACGAGCAGTACTTC. Residues: CASSWAGGDEQYF.

The chain joins TRBV27 to TRBJ1-1, with D possibly TRBD1 on 5 matching bases. V was trimmed by 6 bases and J by 5 bases, leaving 10 bases between them. There are 12 residues in the CDR3. From germline, CDR1 is MNHEY and CDR2 SMNVEV (reference sequence). CDR3 DNA sequence: TGTGCCAGCAGCCAGGGAGGGACTGAAGCTTTCTTT. Translated, it gives CASSQGGTEAFF.

V usage is TRBV7-6 and J usage is TRBJ2-5; 10 positions agree with TRBD2. CDR1 and CDR2 from the germline V gene are SGHVS and FNYEAQ. Unmatched junction bases numbered 6, after V lost 11 bases and J lost 0 bases. This CDR3 is 14 amino acids long. The CDR3 DNA follows: TGTGCCGCGTGGACTAGCGGCAACCAAGAGACCCAGTACTTC. Amino acid sequence: CAAWTSGNQETQYF.

The rearrangement uses TRBV27 and TRBJ2-1; D is ambiguous. Trimming took off 2 bases at V and 0 bases at J, with 17 bases between the two ends. CDR3 length equals 18 residues. CDR1 MNHEY and CDR2 SMNVEV come from the germline V gene (reference sequence). This CDR3 is CASSLQLPPPGSYNEQFF. For the CDR3, the DNA is TGTGCCAGCAGTTTACAACTACCACCCCCCGGCTCCTACAATGAGCAGTTCTTC.

The chain uses TRBV6-5 and TRBJ2-1; 7 positions match TRBD1. The junction had 6 bases not matched to a gene; V was cut back by 6 bases and J by 1 base. The length of the CDR3 is 15 residues. Germline V gives CDR1 MNHEY, CDR2 SVGAGI. CDR3 DNA sequence: TGTGCCAGCAGGACCCGACAGGGATCCTACAATGAGCAGTTCTTC. It encodes CASRTRQGSYNEQFF.

The genes are TRBV11-2 and TRBJ2-7; TRBD2 might be the D (5 bases). Trimming left V 1 base short and J 0 bases short, with 10 bases between. The CDR3 consists of 15 residues. Germline CDR1 and CDR2: SGHAT and FQNNGV. The CDR3 is CASSLVGEFSYEQYF. DNA for the CDR3: TGTGCCAGCAGCTTAGTCGGGGAATTCTCCTACGAGCAGTACTTC.

The CDR3 sequence is CASSLGQISYEQYF. The CDR3 region has the DNA TGTGCCAGCAGCTTGGGCCAGATCTCCTACGAGCAGTACTTC. The chain combines TRBV5-6 with TRBJ2-7; D is unresolved. The CDR3 runs to 14 residues. Between the trimmed V and J ends, which lost 0 bases and 0 bases, there was a span of 7 bases. From germline, CDR1 is SGHDT and CDR2 YYEEEE.

The genes are TRBV4-2 and TRBJ2-7; D possibly corresponds to TRBD2 (5 bases). Germline V gene data show CDR1 as LGHNA and CDR2 as YNFKEQ. V lost 0 bases and J 0 bases, leaving 12 bases between the germline ends. The CDR3 consists of 16 residues. CDR3 bases: TGTGCCAGCAGCCAAGATGAGGGAGACAACTCCTACGAGCAGTACTTC. It translates to CASSQDEGDNSYEQYF.

The chain uses TRBV5-1 and TRBJ2-7, with TRBD1 matching 10 bases. The CDR3 extends over 18 amino acids. Trimming removed 2 bases from V and 5 bases from J; junction bases left unmatched: 16. CDR1 and CDR2 from the germline V gene are SGHRS and YFSETQ. Here the CDR3 reads CASSFAGQGSTLKNEQYF. CDR3 sequence (DNA): TGCGCCAGCAGCTTCGCGGGACAGGGGTCTACTCTTAAGAACGAGCAGTACTTC.

V usage is TRBV20-1 and J usage is TRBJ2-7, with unresolved D. CDR3 length: 11 amino acids. CDR1 is DFQATT, CDR2 SNEGSKA, per germline (reference sequence). Deletions cut 0 bases from V and 4 bases from J, with 4 bases between. The CDR3 reads CSARDHYEQYF. The DNA for the CDR3 is TGCAGTGCTAGAGATCATTACGAGCAGTACTTC.

The chain links TRBV7-3 to TRBJ2-5; D is perhaps TRBD2 (5 bases). Trimming stripped 4 bases from V and 3 bases from J, with 9 bases between. Looked up from germline, CDR1 is SGHTA and CDR2 is FQGTGA. The CDR3 length is 13 residues. CDR3 loop: CASSSSGEETQYF. CDR3 nucleotides: TGTGCCAGCAGCTCCTCCGGGGAAGAGACCCAGTACTTC. Filled out from reference TRBV7-3 and TRBJ2-5, the complete variable domain reads GAGVSQTPSNKVTEKGKYVELRCDPISGHTALYWYRQSLGQGPEFLIYFQGTGAADDSGLPNDRFFAVRPEGSVSTLKIQRTERGDSAVYLCASSSSGEETQYFGPGTRLLVL.

This clone is a singleton in its sample. The chain uses TRBV5-1 and TRBJ2-7, with D uncertain. CDR3 size: 9 residues. From germline, CDR1 is SGHRS and CDR2 YFSETQ. V lost 3 bases and J 7 bases, leaving 2 bases between the germline ends. CDR3 nucleotide sequence: TGCGCCAGCAGCTCTGAGCAGTACTTC. As protein: CASSSEQYF.

This chain joins TRBV6-5 and TRBJ2-1, with 7 bases that match TRBD2. Trimming removed 2 bases from V and 6 bases from J; junction bases left unmatched: 7. This CDR3 comprises 15 residues. Germline V lookup: CDR1 MNHEY, CDR2 SVGAGI. The CDR3 sequence is CASSYGGRPSNEQFF. In nucleotides, the CDR3 is TGTGCCAGCAGTTACGGCGGGAGACCCTCCAATGAGCAGTTCTTC.

V usage is TRBV2 and J usage is TRBJ2-5; TRBD2 aligns across 11 bases. CDR1 and CDR2 (germline): SNHLY, FYNNEI. The CDR3 loop spans 15 amino acids. After removal of 11 bases from V and 4 bases from J, the junction contained 12 bases not matched to a gene. The CDR3 nucleotides read TGTGCCTCCCGTTTTAGCCTAGCGGGAGGAGAGACCCAGTACTTC. Amino acids: CASRFSLAGGETQYF.

The chain uses TRBV4-3 and TRBJ2-1; 7 nucleotides agree with TRBD2. The CDR3 extends over 18 amino acids. Germline-derived CDR1 and CDR2 are LGHNA and YSLEER. V shed 0 bases and J 4 bases; nucleotides not matched to a gene: 12. CDR3 DNA: TGCGCCAGCAGCCAAGATGGAGGGGCGGGAGAGGCTTACAATGAGCAGTTCTTC. Its translation: CASSQDGGAGEAYNEQFF.

The gene calls are TRBV29-1 and TRBJ2-2; no firm D call. V was shortened by 4 bases and J by 0 bases, with 12 bases between the two germline ends. The germline V gene encodes CDR1 SQVTM and CDR2 ANQGSEA. This CDR3 spans 15 amino acids. The CDR3 protein is CSVVVQFANTGELFF. CDR3 coding DNA: TGCAGCGTTGTAGTCCAATTCGCGAACACCGGGGAGCTGTTTTTT.

CDR3 region: CASSPSGAGPYEQYF. The CDR3 coding sequence is TGTGCCAGCAGCCCCAGCGGGGCAGGACCCTACGAGCAGTACTTC. The V call is TRBV11-3, the J call TRBJ2-7; 7 bases are a match to TRBD2. Germline V lookup: CDR1 SGHNT, CDR2 YENEEA. This CDR3 contains 15 residues. V dropped 5 bases and J dropped 2; count of bases not matched to a gene: 9.

V and J are TRBV14 and TRBJ2-5; TRBD1 might be the D (5 bases). The CDR3 runs to 16 residues. V lost 0 bases, J lost 3 bases, and 14 bases lay in between. From germline, CDR1 is SGHDN and CDR2 FVKESK. CDR3 sequence (DNA): TGTGCCAGCAGCCAAGATGGGGCCCCGATTGAAGAGACCCAGTACTTC. This translates into CASSQDGAPIEETQYF.

The CDR3 here is CASRTPGGLGGKGYEAFF. The CDR3 DNA reads TGTGCCAGCAGGACCCCAGGGGGGCTTGGAGGAAAGGGGTATGAAGCTTTCTTT. The chain combines TRBV28 with TRBJ1-1; 7 positions agree with TRBD1. In germline, CDR1 is MDHEN, CDR2 SYDVKM. J was trimmed by 7 bases and V by 6 bases; bases with no gene match: 23. CDR3 length: 18 residues.

The V call is TRBV15, the J call TRBJ2-1, with 8 nucleotides matching TRBD2. The CDR3 is 16 amino acids. CDR1 is LNHNV, CDR2 YYDKDF, per germline (reference sequence). Unmatched junction bases numbered 5, after V lost 1 base and J lost 3 bases. The CDR3 loop reads CATSRGRAGVYNEQFF. The DNA of the CDR3 is TGTGCCACCAGCAGAGGGCGAGCGGGAGTCTACAATGAGCAGTTCTTC. Full variable domain (remainder filled in from reference TRBV15 and TRBJ2-1): DAMVIQNPRYQVTQFGKPVTLSCSQTLNHNVMYWYQQKSSQAPKLLFHYYDKDFNNEADTPDNFQSRRPNTSFCFLDIRSPGLGDTAMYLCATSRGRAGVYNEQFFGPGTRLTVL.

This clone is labeled as medium-sized. Because the CDR3's place on the DNA is in doubt, the DNA is left out and the CDR3 is given as listed by TCRdb. This chain uses TRBV21-1 with TRBJ1-4; the table's D call TRBD1 went unverified against the DNA. TRBV21-1 is a known pseudogene. The CDR3 sequence runs 15 residues, both termini included. The CDR3 loop reads CASSKFAGGSEKLFF.

V gene TRBV27 combines with J gene TRBJ2-7, with 9 bases identical to TRBD1. The trim removed 5 bases at V and 7 bases at J, leaving 12 bases unmatched. The length of the CDR3 is 15 residues. CDR1 and CDR2 (germline): MNHEY, SMNVEV (reference sequence). The CDR3 loop reads CASSPIQGAVGEQYF. DNA of the CDR3: TGTGCCAGCAGTCCTATACAGGGGGCTGTGGGGGAGCAGTACTTC.

The chain's CDR3 is CASSLESGRYDEQFF. CDR3 in DNA: TGTGCCAGCAGCTTAGAGAGCGGGAGGTACGATGAGCAGTTCTTC. This chain connects TRBV7-2 to TRBJ2-1; 9 bases line up with TRBD2. Germline V gives CDR1 SGHTA, CDR2 FQGNSA. V lost 1 base, J lost 8 bases, and 6 bases stayed unmatched. This CDR3 spans 15 amino acids. Variable domain in full (rest from reference TRBV7-2 and TRBJ2-1): GAGVSQSPSNKVTEKGKDVELRCDPISGHTALYWYRQSLGQGLEFLIYFQGNSAPDKSGLPSDRFSAERTGGSVSTLTIQRTQQEDSAVYLCASSLESGRYDEQFFGPGTRLTVL.

The rearrangement joins TRBV27 to TRBJ2-7, with a tentative D call TRBD2 (5 bases). V lost 5 bases to trimming and J lost 5 bases, with 13 bases between them. The germline V gene has CDR1 MNHEY and CDR2 SMNVEV (reference sequence). This CDR3 region has 13 residues. CDR3 in DNA: TGTGCCAGCAGTGAGTCAGAGGGCCACGAGCAGTACTTC. It translates to CASSESEGHEQYF.

The chain links TRBV28 to TRBJ2-7, with 7 positions matching TRBD2. The CDR3 has 14 residues. V shed 8 bases, J shed 2 bases, and the junction held 9 bases outside the gene matches. CDR1 and CDR2 from the germline V gene are MDHEN and SYDVKM. The chain's CDR3 is CASGRGVEPYEQYF. The CDR3, as DNA: TGTGCCAGCGGTCGGGGGGTCGAACCCTACGAGCAGTACTTC.

A single count supports this clone. The V and J genes are TRBV27 and TRBJ2-7; D possibly corresponds to TRBD1 (6 bases). There are 14 residues in the CDR3. Germline-derived CDR1 and CDR2 are MNHEY and SMNVEV (reference sequence). With 5 bases removed from V and 4 bases from J, the gap between germline ends came to 15 bases. The DNA of the CDR3 is TGTGCCAGCAGTATACACAGGGAAGGATACGAGCAGTACTTC. Translating it yields CASSIHREGYEQYF.